The 5 T cell receptor beta chains below were found in one sample sequenced in a study of T cell changes during pregnancy in multiple sclerosis. Method: immunoSEQ multiplex PCR; TCRdb's copy keeps in-frame clones and lacks some. The profile shows tens of thousands of clones, 85% to 90% of them singletons. The sample here was CD8+ T cells from peripheral blood mononuclear cells, taken before pregnancy. These TCRs come from a female donor with multiple sclerosis, enrolled in a pregnancy study.

This sequence joins TRBV4-1 and TRBJ2-3, with 8 bases matching TRBD1. The CDR3 is 14 amino acids. Germline loops: CDR1 MGHRA, CDR2 YSYEKL. With 6 bases clipped from V and 4 bases from J, the junction kept 6 bases outside the gene matches. CDR3 DNA: TGCGCCAGCAGACTGGACAGGGAGTCAGATACGCAGTATTTT. The encoded protein is CASRLDRESDTQYF.

V is TRBV9 and J is TRBJ2-3, with 7 positions matching TRBD1. The CDR3 spans 14 residues. Trimming cost V 2 bases and J 7 bases; bases outside gene matches: 7. The germline CDR1 and CDR2 sequences are SGDLS and YYNGEE. The chain's CDR3 is CASSVGTAIYTQYF. DNA for the CDR3: TGTGCCAGCAGCGTCGGGACAGCTATTTATACGCAGTATTTT.

This chain joins TRBV10-2 and TRBJ1-1; D might be TRBD1 (5 bases). Germline CDR1 and CDR2: WSHSY and SAAADI. V shed 4 bases and J shed 9 bases, with 15 bases lying between them. CDR3 length equals 13 residues. The CDR3 protein is CASSVLVGGKAFF. As DNA, the CDR3 is TGCGCCAGCAGTGTACTTGTCGGGGGAAAAGCTTTCTTT.

The chain combines TRBV28 with TRBJ1-3, with D possibly TRBD1 on 6 matching bases. CDR3 size: 15 residues. Trimming removed 4 bases from V and 7 bases from J, with 17 bases in between. Germline V gives CDR1 MDHEN, CDR2 SYDVKM. CDR3 region: CASSSQGQRRNTIYF. The DNA for the CDR3 is TGTGCCAGCAGTTCCCAAGGACAGCGGCGGAACACCATATATTTT.

The chain combines TRBV5-4 with TRBJ2-3; D is unresolved. V was clipped by 0 bases and J by 1 base, with 9 bases between them. This CDR3 contains 15 residues. The germline CDR1 and CDR2 sequences are SGHNT and YYREEE (reference sequence). CDR3 in amino acids: CASSLVPGGTDTQYF. The CDR3 DNA follows: TGTGCCAGCAGCTTGGTTCCGGGTGGCACAGATACGCAGTATTTT.